Each of the 29 T cell receptor beta chains below was sequenced from the same sample in a study of cytomegalovirus exposure and HLA in healthy donors. The PCR contained 60 Vbeta and 13 Jbeta primers. Some clones are missing from TCRdb's copy, which holds only in-frame ones; the method was immunoSEQ multiplex PCR. Seen here are fewer than 250,000 clones, approximately 81% observed once, and the top ten hold around 1.4%. The sample taken for sequencing was PBMCs. The receptors derive from a human donor in good health.

This clone was seen only a few times. The chain is built from TRBV6-1 and TRBJ2-7, with D possibly TRBD1 on 6 matching bases. CDR1 and CDR2 from the germline V gene are MNHNS and SASEGT. This CDR3 is built from 13 residues. Trimming took 5 bases from V and 3 from J, leaving 11 bases between them. The CDR3 spells CASSRSRGYEQYF. Here the CDR3 DNA reads TGTGCCAGCAGTCGCTCCAGGGGCTACGAGCAGTACTTC.

This CDR3 is CASSLSTSGRADTQYF. The CDR3 nucleotides are TGTGCCAGCAGCCTCTCAACTAGCGGGAGAGCGGATACGCAGTATTTT. The chain is built from TRBV7-6 and TRBJ2-3, with 11 positions matching TRBD2. V shed 5 bases, J shed 6 bases, and the junction held 10 bases outside the gene matches. CDR1 and CDR2 (germline): SGHVS, FNYEAQ. The CDR3 covers 16 residues. Complete variable domain (other parts from reference TRBV7-6 and TRBJ2-3): GAGVSQSPRYKVTKRGQDVALRCDPISGHVSLYWYRQALGQGPEFLTYFNYEAQQDKSGLPNDRFSAERPEGSISTLTIQRTEQRDSAMYRCASSLSTSGRADTQYFGPGTRLTVL.

V is TRBV19 and J is TRBJ2-7; a possible D gene is TRBD2 (6 bases). Germline V gives CDR1 LNHDA, CDR2 SQIVND (reference sequence). Trimming left V 10 bases short and J 3 bases short, with 10 bases between. This CDR3 has 11 residues. The CDR3 protein is CATGAGYEQYF. The CDR3 coding sequence is TGTGCCACGGGAGCAGGCTACGAGCAGTACTTC.

This rearrangement joins TRBV7-8 to TRBJ2-7; 8 bases map to TRBD1. The CDR3 extends over 16 amino acids. The ends lost 0 bases at V and 5 bases at J; junction bases unmatched: 9. Germline V CDR1 and CDR2: SGHVS, FQNEAQ. This chain's CDR3 is CASSLAQQGAWDEQYF. The CDR3 DNA reads as TGTGCCAGCAGCTTAGCCCAGCAGGGGGCGTGGGACGAGCAGTACTTC.

The chain combines TRBV15 with TRBJ2-3, with 7 bases identical to TRBD1. The CDR3 covers 16 residues. Germline V gene sequence: CDR1 LNHNV, CDR2 YYDKDF (reference sequence). Trimming took 0 bases from V and 0 from J; bases not matched to a gene: 3. In DNA, the CDR3 is TGTGCCACCAGCAGAGACTACAGGGGTAGCACAGATACGCAGTATTTT. This gives the protein CATSRDYRGSTDTQYF.

The rearrangement uses TRBV9 and TRBJ2-5; 9 bases line up with TRBD2. The V gene's germline CDR1 is SGDLS and CDR2 YYNGEE. CDR3 length: 18 amino acids. The junction had 12 bases not matched to a gene; V was cut back by 3 bases and J by 0 bases. The CDR3 DNA is TGTGCCAGCAGCGGGGTGGGAGGGCTAGCGGGATACCAAGAGACCCAGTACTTC. Translation: CASSGVGGLAGYQETQYF.

The chain employs TRBV7-2 and TRBJ2-1; 7 bases fit TRBD2. The CDR3 spans 17 residues. Germline lookup yields CDR1 SGHTA and CDR2 FQGNSA. The V gene end was trimmed by 4 bases and the J gene end by 0 bases; junction bases not matched to a gene: 9. The CDR3: CASSSGAGRVSYNEQFF. The CDR3 nucleotides read TGTGCCAGCAGCTCCGGAGCGGGAAGGGTCTCCTACAATGAGCAGTTCTTC.

The rearrangement links TRBV7-9 to TRBJ1-5; 8 bases align to TRBD1. The germline V gene has CDR1 SEHNR and CDR2 FQNEAQ (reference sequence). Trimming cost V 3 bases and J 3 bases; bases outside gene matches: 1. The CDR3 has 14 residues. CDR3 nucleotides: TGTGCCAGCAGCTTGACAGGGGTCAATCAGCCCCAGCATTTT. It specifies CASSLTGVNQPQHF.

This rearrangement joins TRBV15 to TRBJ2-2, with D possibly TRBD2 on 5 matching bases. Trimming pared 0 bases from V and 1 base from J, leaving 12 bases between. The CDR3 has 17 amino acids. Germline V lookup: CDR1 LNHNV, CDR2 YYDKDF (reference sequence). The DNA of the CDR3 is TGTGCCACCAGCAGAGATCTAGCAGGAATGAACACCGGGGAGCTGTTTTTT. Its translation: CATSRDLAGMNTGELFF.

The chain couples TRBV15 to TRBJ2-1, with 9 bases matching TRBD1. This CDR3 contains 17 residues. With V trimmed by 1 base and J by 2 bases, 6 bases remained unmatched. Germline CDR1 reads LNHNV; CDR2 reads YYDKDF (reference sequence). CDR3 region: CATSRAGTGNTYNEQFF. The CDR3 nucleotides are TGTGCCACCAGCAGAGCGGGGACAGGGAATACCTACAATGAGCAGTTCTTC.

The chain joins TRBV28 to TRBJ1-5; D is unresolved. There are 11 residues in the CDR3. The germline V and J ends were trimmed by 6 bases and 3 bases, with 3 bases remaining between them. The germline V gene encodes CDR1 MDHEN and CDR2 SYDVKM. This chain's CDR3 is CASSLNQPQHF. In DNA, the CDR3 is TGTGCCAGCAGCCTCAATCAGCCCCAGCATTTT.

The V call is TRBV15, the J call TRBJ1-2; 8 bases line up with TRBD1. Germline V lookup: CDR1 LNHNV, CDR2 YYDKDF (reference sequence). The V gene end was trimmed by 0 bases and the J gene end by 4 bases; junction bases not matched to a gene: 7. This CDR3 region has 16 residues. The chain's CDR3 is CATSRDLQGAGYGYTF. CDR3 coding DNA: TGTGCCACCAGCAGAGATCTGCAGGGGGCGGGCTATGGCTACACCTTC.

The genes are TRBV6-1 and TRBJ2-7, with D possibly being TRBD2 (6 bases). The CDR3 is 14 residues long. Germline V lookup: CDR1 MNHNS, CDR2 SASEGT. V was trimmed by 4 bases and J by 5 bases, leaving 15 bases between them. CDR3 nucleotide sequence: TGTGCCAGCAGTGTACTGGGCGCGGGAAACGAGCAGTACTTC. Amino acid sequence: CASSVLGAGNEQYF.

This clone showed up just a few times. The V gene is TRBV7-2, the J gene TRBJ1-3, with D possibly matching TRBD1 (6 bases). This CDR3 region has 16 residues. V lost 1 base, J lost 4 bases, and 14 bases lay in between. Germline V gives CDR1 SGHTA, CDR2 FQGNSA. The CDR3 DNA sequence: TGTGCCAGCAGCTTAGTGGGGGCTGGGTCCGGAAACACCATATATTTT. Translating gives CASSLVGAGSGNTIYF.

This clone has just a few counts. The V call is TRBV2, the J call TRBJ2-3, with D tentatively TRBD1 (5 bases). Germline CDR1 and CDR2: SNHLY and FYNNEI. The CDR3 runs to 15 residues. V gave up 4 bases and J gave up 2 bases, with 13 bases separating them. This chain's CDR3 is CASSGQFMDTDTQYF. In nucleotides, the CDR3 is TGTGCCAGCAGTGGACAGTTTATGGACACAGATACGCAGTATTTT.

The V call is TRBV6-4, the J call TRBJ2-2; the match to TRBD1 covers 8 bases. The CDR3 is 13 amino acids. V dropped 5 bases and J dropped 6; count of bases not matched to a gene: 2. Germline CDR1 MRHNA, CDR2 SNTAGT. In nucleotides, the CDR3 is TGTGCCAGCAGTCTACAGGGGGCCGGGGAGCTGTTTTTT. Amino acids: CASSLQGAGELFF.

This chain uses TRBV2 with TRBJ2-1; a possible D gene is TRBD2 (6 bases). V gave up 2 bases and J gave up 0 bases, with 17 bases separating them. Germline CDR1 reads SNHLY; CDR2 reads FYNNEI. The CDR3 is made up of 18 amino acids. DNA of the CDR3: TGTGCCAGCAGTGAACGGACCCCGTGGGAGGTCTCCTACAATGAGCAGTTCTTC. Amino acid sequence: CASSERTPWEVSYNEQFF.

The chain is built from TRBV13 and TRBJ1-5; the match to TRBD1 covers 10 bases. Per the germline V gene, CDR1 is PRHDT and CDR2 is FYEKMQ (reference sequence). The trim removed 5 bases at V and 3 bases at J, leaving 7 bases unmatched. The CDR3 extends over 16 amino acids. CDR3 residues: CASSEGTGVSNQPQHF. The CDR3 DNA sequence: TGTGCCAGCAGCGAAGGGACAGGGGTTTCCAATCAGCCCCAGCATTTT.

The chain recombines TRBV18 with TRBJ2-7; the match to TRBD2 covers 7 bases. The V segment lost 3 bases and the J segment 3 bases; nucleotides outside the gene matches: 5. The germline V gene encodes CDR1 KGHSH and CDR2 LQKENI. This CDR3 spans 14 amino acids. CDR3 nucleotide sequence: TGTGCCAGCTCACCCCTGGGAGGGGACTACGAGCAGTACTTC. Encoded protein: CASSPLGGDYEQYF.

The chain carries TRBV12-2 and TRBJ2-3; TRBD1 is taken as the D call from the table, unchecked against the DNA. TRBV12-2 constitutes a pseudogene. The CDR3 runs 17 residues. CDR3 coding DNA: TGTGCAAGTCGCTCGAGCCCGCAGGGGTGTCAAGCAGATACGCAGTATTTT. It translates to CASRSSPQGCQADTQYF.

This chain links TRBV29-1 with TRBJ2-5, with 8 bases identical to TRBD2. With V trimmed by 4 bases and J by 4 bases, 11 bases remained unmatched. The CDR3 length is 15 residues. Germline-derived CDR1 and CDR2 are SQVTM and ANQGSEA. The CDR3 spells CSVGRSGSFGETQYF. The CDR3, as DNA: TGCAGCGTTGGGAGGAGCGGGAGTTTTGGAGAGACCCAGTACTTC.

V usage is TRBV5-1 and J usage is TRBJ2-3; D call uncertain. Deletions cut 1 base from V and 0 bases from J, with 9 bases between. CDR3 length equals 15 residues. Germline CDR1 is SGHRS and CDR2 is YFSETQ. The CDR3 here is CASSLFRSSTDTQYF. In DNA form, the CDR3 reads TGCGCCAGCAGCTTGTTTAGATCAAGCACAGATACGCAGTATTTT.

The chain joins TRBV7-8 to TRBJ2-1, with TRBD2 as a possible D gene (6 bases). The length of the CDR3 is 13 residues. CDR1 is SGHVS and CDR2 is FQNEAQ in the germline V gene. V was pared by 5 bases and J by 12 bases, with 17 bases between. The CDR3 loop is CASSPLGPGAQFF. The DNA for the CDR3 is TGTGCCAGCAGCCCACTCGGTCCGGGAGCGCAGTTCTTC. The full variable domain, with the rest looked up from reference TRBV7-8 and TRBJ2-1, is GAGVSQSPRYKVAKRGQDVALRCDPISGHVSLFWYQQALGQGPEFLTYFQNEAQLDKSGLPSDRFFAERPEGSVSTLKIQRTQQEDSAVYLCASSPLGPGAQFFGPGTRLTVL.

This clone has just a few counts. This chain links TRBV5-1 with TRBJ1-1, with D unresolved. V lost 0 bases to trimming and J lost 4 bases, with 10 bases between them. The CDR3 covers 14 residues. Germline assignment: CDR1 SGHRS and CDR2 YFSETQ. As DNA, the CDR3 is TGCGCCAGCAGCTTGGGTGGCAGCGGCACTGAAGCTTTCTTT. This codes for CASSLGGSGTEAFF.

This clone was seen just once. This chain connects TRBV5-4 to TRBJ2-5; 12 nucleotides line up with TRBD2. Germline CDR1 and CDR2: SGHNT and YYREEE (reference sequence). The trim removed 0 bases at V and 5 bases at J, leaving 11 bases unmatched. The CDR3 runs to 18 residues. CDR3 nucleotides: TGTGCCAGCAGCTTGGCTTCTAGCGGGAGGGCCGGGCGGGAGACCCAGTACTTC. Amino acids: CASSLASSGRAGRETQYF. Based on the CDR3 plus reference TRBV5-4 and TRBJ2-5, the full variable domain is ETGVTQSPTHLIKTRGQQVTLRCSSQSGHNTVSWYQQALGQGPQFIFQYYREEENGRGNFPPRFSGLQFPNYSSELNVNALELDDSALYLCASSLASSGRAGRETQYFGPGTRLLVL.

The rearrangement uses TRBV19 and TRBJ2-2; possible D gene TRBD2, 5 bases. Trimming took 8 bases from V and 6 from J, leaving 22 bases between them. This CDR3 comprises 16 residues. Germline-derived CDR1 and CDR2 are LNHDA and SQIVND (reference sequence). The CDR3, as DNA: TGTGCCAGTCACTCCGGACTGATAGTCCTCCCCGGGGAGCTGTTTTTT. It codes for CASHSGLIVLPGELFF.

V usage is TRBV11-3 and J usage is TRBJ2-1; 10 bases map to TRBD2. V trimming: 4 bases; J trimming: 9 bases; junction bases outside the gene matches: 12. CDR1 SGHNT and CDR2 YENEEA come from the germline V gene. This CDR3 contains 16 residues. The CDR3 region has the DNA TGTGCCAGCAGCTCCGGAGCCGGGACTAGCGAAGGTGAGCAGTTCTTC. Protein: CASSSGAGTSEGEQFF.

The chain employs TRBV28 and TRBJ2-7, with 12 bases fitting TRBD2. The CDR3 contains 16 residues. In germline, CDR1 is MDHEN, CDR2 SYDVKM. With V trimmed by 8 bases and J by 4 bases, 12 bases remained unmatched. The CDR3 region is CASSGWGLAGMYEQYF. For the CDR3, the DNA is TGTGCCAGCTCGGGGTGGGGACTAGCGGGTATGTACGAGCAGTACTTC.

V is TRBV6-5 and J is TRBJ2-3, with 8 bases that match TRBD2. The CDR3 covers 15 residues. Trimming took 4 bases from V and 1 from J; bases not matched to a gene: 4. Germline CDR1 and CDR2: MNHEY and SVGAGI. This chain's CDR3 is CASSLAGRGTDTQYF. The CDR3 nucleotides are TGTGCCAGCAGTTTAGCGGGAAGGGGCACAGATACGCAGTATTTT.